The 26 T cell receptor beta chains below all came from one sample that was sequenced in a study of T cell repertoires in cytomegalovirus infection. Using its own MiXCR run on the reads, TCRdb lists one record per CDR3 protein. The sample comprises 450,000 to 650,000 distinct CDR3 sequences, around two fifths of which are singletons, and roughly 50% rests with the top ten. The antigens these receptors bind are not known. Source: cultured PBMCs, taken from culture after CMV antigen stimulation. These receptor sequences come from a human donor in good health (CMV status not recorded). Some clones in this sample may be carry-over from other donors' samples.

The chain has TRBV5-3 and TRBJ1-4; D may be TRBD1 (5 bases). TRBV5-3 is filed as an ORF, its function uncertain. V lost 8 bases and J 8 bases, leaving 22 bases between the germline ends. The CDR3 sequence is 15 residues long. In DNA form, the CDR3 reads TGTGCCAGCAGCCCTGGACAAAGCGAGCGAGAAAAACTGTTTTTT. Translation: CASSPGQSEREKLFF.

This clonotype was observed a few times. The chain carries TRBV7-8 and TRBJ1-4, with D perhaps TRBD1 (5 bases). Germline CDR1 SGHVS, CDR2 FQNEAQ. The CDR3 runs 14 residues. V shed 5 bases and J shed 7 bases, with 14 bases lying between them. CDR3 in amino acids: CASSLRWGPEKLFF. CDR3 DNA sequence: TGTGCCAGCAGCCTGCGATGGGGCCCTGAAAAACTGTTTTTT.

In its sample, this clonotype was seen many times. The rearrangement joins TRBV7-2 to TRBJ2-5, with D perhaps being TRBD1 or TRBD2 (6 bases each). The CDR3 totals 16 residues. Trimming took 1 base from V and 4 from J, leaving 16 bases between them. Germline V gene lookup returns CDR1 SGHTA and CDR2 FQGNSA. The CDR3 DNA follows: TGTGCCAGCAGCTTAGTCACAGCTTCGGGGGCAGAGACCCAGTACTTC. As protein: CASSLVTASGAETQYF.

The CDR3: CATSHGRENNEQFF. Here the CDR3 DNA reads TGTGCCACCAGTCACGGGAGGGAGAACAATGAGCAGTTCTTC. The V gene is TRBV15, the J gene TRBJ2-1; 8 bases fit TRBD2. Germline-derived CDR1 and CDR2 are LNHNV and YYDKDF (reference sequence). This CDR3 is built from 14 residues. The trim removed 6 bases at V and 5 bases at J, leaving 6 bases unmatched.

This chain links TRBV14 with TRBJ1-1, with 9 bases matching TRBD1. The CDR3 length is 16 residues. V shed 2 bases and J 11 bases; nucleotides not matched to a gene: 15. The germline gives CDR1 SGHDN, CDR2 FVKESK. The CDR3 coding sequence is TGTGCCAGCAGCCAAATCCAAAACAGGGGGCGCGGACGGGCTTTCTTT. It yields the protein CASSQIQNRGRGRAFF. The complete variable domain, with remaining parts taken from reference TRBV14 and TRBJ1-1, reads EAGVTQFPSHSVIEKGQTVTLRCDPISGHDNLYWYRRVMGKEIKFLLHFVKESKQDESGMPNNRFLAERTGGTYSTLKVQPAELEDSGVYFCASSQIQNRGRGRAFFGQGTRLTVV.

This clonotype was seen a handful of times. The chain carries TRBV15 and TRBJ2-5; D might be TRBD2 (5 bases). Germline-derived CDR1 and CDR2 are LNHNV and YYDKDF (reference sequence). There are 14 residues in the CDR3. Trimming removed 1 base at V and 5 bases at J, with 11 bases between. CDR3 sequence (DNA): TGTGCCACCAGCAGAGTTCCTAGCCGGGAGACCCAGTACTTC. Translated, it gives CATSRVPSRETQYF.

The rearrangement uses TRBV7-2 and TRBJ1-5, with TRBD1 matching over 8 bases. The CDR3 length is 15 residues. J was trimmed by 6 bases and V by 5 bases; bases with no gene match: 9. Germline CDR1 is SGHTA and CDR2 is FQGNSA. The CDR3 here is CASSPEAQGVQPQHF. For the CDR3, the DNA is TGTGCCAGCAGCCCCGAGGCACAGGGGGTTCAGCCCCAGCATTTT.

The V and J genes are TRBV3-1 and TRBJ2-5, with 8 bases matching TRBD2. The V gene end was trimmed by 1 base and the J gene end by 3 bases; junction bases not matched to a gene: 7. This CDR3 spans 16 amino acids. Looked up from germline, CDR1 is LGHDT and CDR2 is YNNKEL (reference sequence). The CDR3: CASSQGSRRGEETQYF. CDR3 nucleotide sequence: TGTGCCAGCAGCCAAGGGTCTCGGCGGGGGGAAGAGACCCAGTACTTC.

This clonotype has a handful of counts. V is TRBV7-9 and J is TRBJ2-1; 7 positions match TRBD2. The length of the CDR3 is 14 residues. Germline V gene sequence: CDR1 SEHNR, CDR2 FQNEAQ (reference sequence). The junction had 2 bases not matched to a gene; V was cut back by 6 bases and J by 0 bases. CDR3 sequence (DNA): TGTGCCAGCAGGTGGGAGGGCTCCTACAATGAGCAGTTCTTC. Translated: CASRWEGSYNEQFF.

V is TRBV6-1 and J is TRBJ2-7; TRBD1 is a possible D gene (6 bases). The CDR3 extends over 12 amino acids. Germline CDR1 and CDR2: MNHNS and SASEGT. V shed 6 bases and J shed 6 bases, with 12 bases lying between them. The CDR3 is CASRDRGIEQYF. CDR3 in DNA: TGTGCCAGCAGAGATAGGGGGATCGAGCAGTACTTC.

Here the CDR3 reads CASSSPQGSEQFF. The DNA for the CDR3 is TGTGCCAGCAGCTCCCCACAGGGATCCGAGCAGTTCTTC. This chain uses TRBV7-4 with TRBJ2-1; a weak D match, TRBD1 (6 bases). The V end lost 4 bases, the J end lost 10 bases, and 14 bases lay between the germline ends. The CDR3 sequence is 13 residues long. From germline, CDR1 is SGHVT and CDR2 SQSDAQ.

This clonotype was found a few times. This chain links TRBV6-5 with TRBJ1-3; D gene unclear. Germline V CDR1 and CDR2: MNHEY, SVGAGI. This CDR3 spans 13 amino acids. The V end lost 0 bases, the J end lost 4 bases, and 4 bases lay between the germline ends. The CDR3 DNA reads as TGTGCCAGCAGTTACTCGAGAGGAAACACCATATATTTT. Amino acid sequence: CASSYSRGNTIYF.

The chain has TRBV7-9 and TRBJ2-3; 9 bases align to TRBD2. The CDR3 is 16 residues long. Per germline, CDR1 SEHNR and CDR2 FQNEAQ (reference sequence). J was trimmed by 4 bases and V by 1 base; bases with no gene match: 6. The CDR3 loop is CASSLVSGRSADTQYF. The CDR3 bases are TGTGCCAGCAGCTTAGTAAGCGGGAGGAGCGCAGATACGCAGTATTTT.

Ten or more counts support this clonotype. This chain connects TRBV7-2 to TRBJ2-7, with D tentatively TRBD1 or TRBD2 (5 bases each). V was shortened by 4 bases and J by 0 bases, with 13 bases between the two germline ends. CDR3 length: 15 residues. Germline V gene sequence: CDR1 SGHTA, CDR2 FQGNSA. The CDR3, as DNA: TGTGCCAGCAGCTCTGGTGGGGGAAGCTCCTACGAGCAGTACTTC. It encodes CASSSGGGSSYEQYF.

As DNA, the CDR3 is TGTGCCAGCAGCCGGCGGGAGACGGACTACAATGAGCAGTTCTTC. This codes for CASSRRETDYNEQFF. The rearrangement uses TRBV12-3 or TRBV12-4 and TRBJ2-1, with 7 bases lining up with TRBD2. V trimming: 6 bases; J trimming: 3 bases; junction bases outside the gene matches: 8. There are 15 residues in the CDR3.

This chain links TRBV30 with TRBJ2-1; D perhaps matches TRBD2 (5 bases). The germline V gene has CDR1 GTSNPN and CDR2 SVGIG (reference sequence). The CDR3 has 13 residues. Trimming took 4 bases from V and 8 from J, leaving 15 bases between them. The CDR3 region is CAWMTSGSYEQFF. In DNA, the CDR3 is TGTGCCTGGATGACCTCGGGGTCCTATGAGCAGTTCTTC.

CDR3 coding DNA: TGTGCCAGCAGCTTGAGCGCGGGCGTGCCTGGGTTCTTT. As protein: CASSLSAGVPGFF. The V and J genes are TRBV5-6 and TRBJ1-1; D is unresolved. The V and J ends lost 1 base and 14 bases respectively, with 18 bases between them. From germline, CDR1 is SGHDT and CDR2 YYEEEE. The CDR3 totals 13 residues.

The chain recombines TRBV15 with TRBJ2-7; D uncertain. Trimming left V 3 bases short and J 2 bases short, with 8 bases between. In germline, CDR1 is LNHNV, CDR2 YYDKDF (reference sequence). This CDR3 has 13 residues. CDR3 DNA sequence: TGTGCCACCAGCAGGCTGCTAACCTACGAGCAGTACTTC. Its protein product is CATSRLLTYEQYF.

This rearrangement joins TRBV5-6 to TRBJ2-1; TRBD1 aligns across 7 bases. The CDR3 runs to 16 residues. Germline CDR1 and CDR2: SGHDT and YYEEEE. The J segment lost 2 bases and the V segment lost 4 bases, leaving 9 bases of the junction unmatched. The CDR3 DNA sequence: TGTGCCAGCAGCCCCAACTTTGGACAGGCCTACAATGAGCAGTTCTTC. Encoded protein: CASSPNFGQAYNEQFF. The full variable domain, its missing parts supplied by reference TRBV5-6 and TRBJ2-1, is DAGVTQSPTHLIKTRGQQVTLRCSPKSGHDTVSWYQQALGQGPQFIFQYYEEEERQRGNFPDRFSGHQFPNYSSELNVNALLLGDSALYLCASSPNFGQAYNEQFFGPGTRLTVL.

This clonotype turned up a few times. The chain has TRBV7-8 and TRBJ1-5; D ambiguous. This CDR3 comprises 16 residues. Between the trimmed V and J ends, which lost 3 bases and 3 bases, there was a span of 15 bases. Germline-derived CDR1 and CDR2 are SGHVS and FQNEAQ. CDR3 coding DNA: TGTGCCAGCAGCTTTGGTGGGCAGGCCTTCAATCAGCCCCAGCATTTT. This sequence encodes CASSFGGQAFNQPQHF.

The rearrangement links TRBV12-3 or TRBV12-4 to TRBJ1-3; 7 nucleotides match TRBD1. Trimming removed 6 bases from V and 0 bases from J; junction bases left unmatched: 2. CDR3 length equals 14 residues. In DNA, the CDR3 is TGTGCCAGCAGACGGGACAGCTCTGGAAACACCATATATTTT. Its translation: CASRRDSSGNTIYF.

This chain connects TRBV7-6 to TRBJ1-5; tentative D call: TRBD1 (5 bases). Germline values: CDR1 SGHVS, CDR2 FNYEAQ. Trimming took 4 bases from V and 9 from J, leaving 10 bases between them. The CDR3 totals 12 residues. CDR3 in DNA: TGTGCCAGCAGCTCCAGCGGGGGGCCCCAGCATTTT. Encoded protein: CASSSSGGPQHF.

This clonotype was counted between two and nine times. This chain joins TRBV6-6 and TRBJ1-1, with a tentative D call TRBD1 (5 bases). CDR1 MNHNY and CDR2 SVGAGI come from the germline V gene (reference sequence). Trimming removed 7 bases at V and 6 bases at J, with 15 bases between. The CDR3 spans 13 residues. The CDR3 is CASTPRVMAEAFF. The CDR3 coding sequence is TGTGCCAGCACCCCCAGGGTAATGGCTGAAGCTTTCTTT.

The chain carries TRBV7-9 and TRBJ2-7, with D perhaps TRBD1 or TRBD2 (5 bases each). Between the trimmed V and J ends, which lost 4 bases and 2 bases, there was a span of 12 bases. This CDR3 has 14 residues. Germline-derived CDR1 and CDR2 are SEHNR and FQNEAQ (reference sequence). CDR3 loop: CASSSGTETYEQYF. The CDR3 DNA sequence: TGTGCCAGCAGCTCCGGGACGGAGACCTACGAGCAGTACTTC.

This chain uses TRBV7-2 with TRBJ2-2; D is perhaps TRBD2 (6 bases). Germline CDR1 SGHTA, CDR2 FQGNSA. CDR3 length equals 16 residues. V lost 6 bases and J lost 0, with 14 bases in between. The CDR3 DNA reads TGTGCCAGCAGAACCGGAGGGACTTCGAACACCGGGGAGCTGTTTTTT. This sequence encodes CASRTGGTSNTGELFF.

This chain connects TRBV7-6 to TRBJ2-5; 10 bases agree with TRBD2. The V gene end was trimmed by 2 bases and the J gene end by 4 bases; junction bases not matched to a gene: 7. Germline V gene sequence: CDR1 SGHVS, CDR2 FNYEAQ. This CDR3 spans 16 amino acids. The CDR3 loop reads CASSLSLAGARETQYF. CDR3 DNA: TGTGCCAGCAGCTTAAGCCTAGCGGGAGCGCGAGAGACCCAGTACTTC.